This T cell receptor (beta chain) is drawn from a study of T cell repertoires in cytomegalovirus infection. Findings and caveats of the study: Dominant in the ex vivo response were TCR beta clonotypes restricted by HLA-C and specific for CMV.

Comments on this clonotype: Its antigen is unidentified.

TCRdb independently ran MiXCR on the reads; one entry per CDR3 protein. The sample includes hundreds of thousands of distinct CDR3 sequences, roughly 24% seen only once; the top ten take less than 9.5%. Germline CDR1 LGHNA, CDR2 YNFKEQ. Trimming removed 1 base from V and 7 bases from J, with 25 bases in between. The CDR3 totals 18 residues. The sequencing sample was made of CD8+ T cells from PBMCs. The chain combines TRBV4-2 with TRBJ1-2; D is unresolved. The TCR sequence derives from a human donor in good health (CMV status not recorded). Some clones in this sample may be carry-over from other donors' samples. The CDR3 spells CASSQVEGLLSLVGGYTF. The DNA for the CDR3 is TGTGCCAGCAGCCAAGTTGAGGGCCTCCTATCTCTGGTTGGTGGCTACACCTTC.